The following is a T cell receptor beta chain sequence with its context. The assay was immunoSEQ multiplex PCR, and TCRdb's table has in-frame clones only and misses some. The sample lists around 21,000 clones; 75% to 90% were seen once. This sample is part of a study of T cell changes during pregnancy in multiple sclerosis. Germline V gene data show CDR1 as SNHLY and CDR2 as FYNNEI. The length of the CDR3 is 10 residues. The ends were cut back, 6 bases at V and 3 bases at J, with 3 bases in the middle. The sequenced sample was CD8+ T cells from peripheral blood mononuclear cells, obtained after pregnancy. The V gene is TRBV2, the J gene TRBJ2-7; unclear D gene. This clonotype originated in a female donor in good health, enrolled as a control in a pregnancy study. CDR3 protein: CASSLYEQYF. The CDR3 region has the DNA TGTGCCAGCAGCCTCTACGAGCAGTACTTC.